These 8 T cell receptor beta chains were all obtained from the same sample, sequenced in a study of shared clonotypes between healthy human individuals (dated by TCRdb to the early 2020s). Libraries came from the immunoSEQ multiplex PCR assay. Entries here come from immuneACCESS through TCRdb and include only in-frame sequences with V and J called. Some clones fail to appear in such tables; in the studies checked, an unresolved V gene covers under half of the shortfall, and the cause of the remainder is unknown. Counted in this sample were more than 2,000,000 clones; just over 90% of them appeared once. The ten largest clones add up to over 0.12% of the sample. Sequenced material: naive CD4+ T cells sorted from blood. The cell subset or site label corresponds to: CD45RA+ positively selected. These receptors were taken from a man younger than 35 in good health.

The J gene is TRBJ1-5, the V gene TRBV7-8; D remains ambiguous. V lost 1 base and J lost 3, with 13 bases in between. This CDR3 is 16 amino acids long. The germline CDR1 and CDR2 sequences are SGHVS and FQNEAQ. The CDR3 loop reads CASSLGLRAVNQPQHF. CDR3 nucleotide sequence: TGTGCCAGCAGCTTAGGGTTAAGGGCAGTCAATCAGCCCCAGCATTTT.

A word on this clone: The same CDR3 is also encoded by other DNA sequences in this sample. The chain is built from TRBV5-1 and TRBJ2-3; the D call may be TRBD1 or TRBD2 (5 bases each). The CDR3 sequence is 13 residues long. V lost 2 bases and J lost 4, with 8 bases in between. From germline, CDR1 is SGHRS and CDR2 YFSETQ. CDR3 sequence (DNA): TGCGCCAGCAGCTTAACGGGGCCAGATACGCAGTATTTT. Residues: CASSLTGPDTQYF.

The genes are TRBV12-1 and TRBJ2-7; TRBD2 is taken as the D call from the table, unchecked against the DNA. TRBV12-1 is marked as a pseudogene. The CDR3 totals 12 residues. The CDR3 bases are TGTGCCAGGAGGATTCACTCCTACGAGCAGTACTTC. It codes for CARRIHSYEQYF.

The chain employs TRBV19 and TRBJ1-5; D might be TRBD1 (5 bases). Germline assignment: CDR1 LNHDA and CDR2 SQIVND (reference sequence). The V and J ends lost 3 bases and 2 bases respectively, with 14 bases between them. The CDR3 is 16 amino acids. CDR3 DNA sequence: TGTGCCAGTAGTATGGGGACGTCATGGGGCAATCAGCCCCAGCATTTT. Its translation is CASSMGTSWGNQPQHF.

This clone has just one count. The gene calls are TRBV18 and TRBJ2-1; 8 nucleotides align to TRBD1. The germline gives CDR1 KGHSH, CDR2 LQKENI. Trimming removed 4 bases from V and 5 bases from J; junction bases left unmatched: 7. CDR3 length: 15 residues. CDR3 loop: CASSQRQGIHNEQFF. CDR3 coding DNA: TGTGCCAGCTCACAGCGACAGGGGATACACAATGAGCAGTTCTTC.

This chain joins TRBV2 and TRBJ2-7; 9 nucleotides line up with TRBD1. This CDR3 region has 14 residues. Trimming at V came to 7 bases and at J to 6 bases, leaving 10 bases not matched to a gene. Germline loops: CDR1 SNHLY, CDR2 FYNNEI. Here the CDR3 reads CASNTGTGYSEQYF. The CDR3 DNA reads TGTGCCAGCAACACCGGGACAGGGTACTCCGAGCAGTACTTC. Full variable domain (missing parts from reference TRBV2 and TRBJ2-7): EPEVTQTPSHQVTQMGQEVILRCVPISNHLYFYWYRQILGQKVEFLVSFYNNEISEKSEIFDDQFSVERPDGSNFTLKIRSTKLEDSAMYFCASNTGTGYSEQYFGPGTRLTVT.

J is TRBJ2-3 and V is TRBV7-8; 14 bases map to TRBD2. Germline V lookup: CDR1 SGHVS, CDR2 FQNEAQ. The CDR3 is made up of 15 amino acids. The V and J ends lost 1 base and 10 bases, in that order; junction bases with no gene match: 4. The CDR3 DNA reads TGTGCCAGCAGCTTAGAGGGACTAGCGGGGGCGCCGCAGTATTTT. This gives the protein CASSLEGLAGAPQYF.

The J gene is TRBJ2-1, the V gene TRBV19; the D gene could be TRBD1 or TRBD2 (5 bases each). Per the germline V gene, CDR1 is LNHDA and CDR2 is SQIVND (reference sequence). With 5 bases removed from V and 4 bases from J, the gap between germline ends came to 12 bases. The CDR3 extends over 14 amino acids. This chain's CDR3 is CASSPSGQYNEQFF. CDR3 nucleotides: TGTGCCAGTAGTCCGAGCGGACAATACAATGAGCAGTTCTTC.